This TCR beta chain was captured by sequencing in a study of T cell responses to AZD1222 COVID-19 vaccine. Study results and caveats: None of the repertoires were sampled until the peak T cell response had passed. The CD4 TCRs associated with vaccination extended across spike and predominated at 160-218 and 743-854. Seropositive AZD1222 recipients at baseline numbered only 6 or 7.

Both about-4-week and about-12-week second-dose recipients were combined. Remarks on this clone: Its antigen is not known.

The length of the CDR3 is 15 residues. V lost 1 base and J lost 1; bases outside the gene matches: 4. Germline CDR1 SGHDT, CDR2 YYEEEE. Measured with immunoSEQ multiplex PCR; TCRdb has only the in-frame clones, and not every one. The data contain around 94,000 clones, 85% of them seen just once; the ten biggest clones take up 4.5%. The chain is built from TRBV5-6 and TRBJ2-7; TRBD1 aligns across 8 bases. The sequence was collected from an adult who received the AZD1222 COVID-19 vaccine. The sequences come from peripheral blood, collected 28 days after the second AZD1222 dose. The CDR3, as DNA: TGTGCCAGCAGCTTGAGGGGGACAGGTTCCTACGAGCAGTACTTC. It encodes CASSLRGTGSYEQYF.